These 21 T cell receptor beta chains were all obtained from the same sample, sequenced in a study of prognosis after radiotherapy for stage I lung cancer. Multiplex PCR in two rounds served to amplify TCR beta CDR3 from genomic DNA. It was primers specific to each TRBV and TRBJ gene that first-round PCR used. TCRdb redid the calling of the multiplex PCR reads with MiXCR, one entry per CDR3 protein. The sample has approximately 22,000 distinct CDR3 sequences, 43% seen once. The source was PBMCs, collected before or after stereotactic body radiation therapy (not recorded which). These receptors were collected from a donor over 45 with non-small cell lung cancer.

This clonotype came up many times. V is TRBV6-2 or TRBV6-3 and J is TRBJ2-3, with TRBD1 matching 7 bases. The J segment lost 6 bases and the V segment lost 2 bases, leaving 5 bases of the junction unmatched. There are 14 residues in the CDR3. Germline CDR1 and CDR2: MNHEY and SVGEGT. The CDR3 spells CASSYRGRGDTQYF. The CDR3 DNA follows: TGTGCCAGCAGTTACAGGGGGCGAGGTGATACGCAGTATTTT.

This rearrangement joins TRBV28 to TRBJ2-7; D possibly uses TRBD1 or TRBD2 (5 bases each). V shed 5 bases and J shed 5 bases, with 22 bases lying between them. The CDR3 length is 16 residues. The germline gives CDR1 MDHEN, CDR2 SYDVKM. The CDR3 nucleotides are TGTGCCAGCAGTATGGGGGTAAACCACATGGGCAACGAGCAGTACTTC. It is translated as CASSMGVNHMGNEQYF.

This clonotype came up a few times. A much larger clone is a single base away; this may be a read error. The J gene is TRBJ2-3, the V gene TRBV6-4; possibly TRBD1 for D (5 bases). Germline V lookup: CDR1 MRHNA, CDR2 SNTAGT. The CDR3 contains 13 residues. The CDR3 loop reads CASSERSTGTQYF. Written as DNA, the CDR3 is TGTGCCAGCAGTGAGCGGAGCACAGGTACGCAGTATTTT.

This clonotype showed up many times. The rearrangement uses TRBV19 and TRBJ2-5, with D hard to call. V lost 0 bases to trimming and J lost 5 bases, with 4 bases between them. Germline CDR1 LNHDA, CDR2 SQIVND (reference sequence). This CDR3 is 12 amino acids long. CDR3 sequence: CASSIDGETQYF. The CDR3 DNA sequence: TGTGCCAGTAGTATAGATGGTGAGACCCAGTACTTC.

This clonotype appeared many times. The V and J genes are TRBV6-1 and TRBJ1-4, with 7 positions matching TRBD1. This CDR3 comprises 16 residues. Germline V gives CDR1 MNHNS, CDR2 SASEGT. V lost 4 bases and J lost 1; bases outside the gene matches: 6. The DNA of the CDR3 is TGTGCCAGCAGTGCGAACAGGGGTCTAACTAATGAAAAACTGTTTTTT. Translating it yields CASSANRGLTNEKLFF.

This clonotype counts as medium-sized. The chain is built from TRBV6-1 and TRBJ2-7; D may be TRBD2 (6 bases). Trimming stripped 6 bases from V and 0 bases from J, with 15 bases between. CDR3 length equals 15 residues. CDR1 is MNHNS, CDR2 SASEGT, per germline. The CDR3 bases are TGTGCCAGCAGCCGGGACTTCAGTAGCTCCTACGAGCAGTACTTC. Translated, it gives CASSRDFSSSYEQYF.

The chain combines TRBV12-3 or TRBV12-4 with TRBJ2-7; D call uncertain. CDR3 length: 12 residues. V dropped 5 bases and J dropped 7 bases, with 12 bases sitting between them. CDR3 sequence (DNA): TGTGCCAGCAGTCCCTTCTCTAGTGAGCAGTACTTC. It encodes CASSPFSSEQYF.

This clonotype was counted once. The CDR3 protein is CSAQCEREFHEQFF. The DNA of the CDR3 is TGCAGTGCCCAATGTGAGCGGGAGTTCCATGAGCAGTTCTTC. The chain is built from TRBV20-1 and TRBJ2-1; the match to TRBD2 covers 8 bases. Trimming cost V 6 bases and J 8 bases; bases outside gene matches: 12. CDR1 is DFQATT and CDR2 is SNEGSKA in the germline V gene (reference sequence). There are 14 residues in the CDR3.

On this clonotype: It differs at one base from a far larger clone, so likely a read error. CDR3 loop: CASIYTGLKEGEQFF. CDR3 DNA sequence: TGTGCCAGCATTTACACCGGACTAAAGGAGGGTGAGCAGTTCTTC. The genes are TRBV6-4 and TRBJ2-1; D may be TRBD2 (6 bases). The length of the CDR3 is 15 residues. V lost 7 bases, J lost 9 bases, and 22 bases lay in between. Per the germline V gene, CDR1 is MRHNA and CDR2 is SNTAGT.

As for this clonotype: A read error likely explains this, since a far larger clone differs by one base. The chain couples TRBV6-9 to TRBJ2-1; D remains unclear. V was clipped by 3 bases and J by 6 bases, with 6 bases between them. The CDR3 runs 12 residues. The V gene's germline CDR1 is MNHGY and CDR2 SVAAGI. This CDR3 reads CASSYGSNEQFF. The CDR3 bases are TGTGCCAGCAGTTACGGGTCCAATGAGCAGTTCTTC.

This clonotype was counted at least ten times. V and J are TRBV5-5 and TRBJ2-3; D not certain. The V end was cut by 0 bases, the J end by 0 bases, with 11 bases between. This CDR3 comprises 16 residues. CDR1 SGHKS and CDR2 YYEKEE come from the germline V gene (reference sequence). The CDR3 loop reads CASSLAKGLSTDTQYF. DNA of the CDR3: TGTGCCAGCAGCTTGGCCAAGGGATTGAGCACAGATACGCAGTATTTT.

Sample share makes this clonotype medium-sized. This chain links TRBV11-3 with TRBJ2-5; tentative D call: TRBD1 (5 bases). The germline V and J ends were trimmed by 1 base and 5 bases, with 17 bases remaining between them. CDR1 is SGHNT and CDR2 is YENEEA in the germline V gene. This CDR3 contains 16 residues. The CDR3 region is CASSLGRVSLGETQYF. As DNA, the CDR3 is TGTGCCAGCAGCTTAGGCAGGGTCTCGTTAGGGGAGACCCAGTACTTC.

V gene TRBV7-9 combines with J gene TRBJ2-1; unclear D gene. The CDR3 extends over 14 amino acids. Trimming took off 5 bases at V and 10 bases at J, with 18 bases between the two ends. Per the germline V gene, CDR1 is SEHNR and CDR2 is FQNEAQ (reference sequence). CDR3: CASSLPGHPYEQFF. For the CDR3, the DNA is TGTGCCAGCAGCCTCCCGGGCCACCCATACGAGCAGTTCTTC.

The chain joins TRBV7-2 to TRBJ2-2; D not certain. With 5 bases removed from V and 4 bases from J, the gap between germline ends came to 11 bases. The CDR3 contains 14 residues. Germline V gene lookup returns CDR1 SGHTA and CDR2 FQGNSA. The CDR3 here is CASSLGPITGELFF. The CDR3 DNA is TGTGCCAGCAGCCTCGGACCTATCACCGGGGAGCTGTTTTTT.

In DNA, the CDR3 is TGCAGCGTTGACAGGGTTGACACTGAAGCTTTCTTT. This gives the protein CSVDRVDTEAFF. The chain has TRBV29-1 and TRBJ1-1; TRBD1 might be the D (5 bases). V was pared by 3 bases and J by 3 bases, with 8 bases between. This CDR3 comprises 12 residues. CDR1 is SQVTM and CDR2 is ANQGSEA in the germline V gene.

With respect to this clonotype: This likely came from a read error, as a far larger clone is one base away. This sequence joins TRBV7-2 and TRBJ2-3; 11 positions match TRBD2. The CDR3 is 15 residues long. Germline V CDR1 and CDR2: SGHTA, FQGNSA. V shed 7 bases, J shed 4 bases, and the junction held 7 bases outside the gene matches. CDR3 amino acids: CASTLIAGGSDTQYF. DNA of the CDR3: TGTGCCAGCACATTAATAGCGGGAGGGTCAGATACGCAGTATTTT.

This clonotype qualifies as medium-sized. The chain couples TRBV20-1 to TRBJ2-7; D unclear. The CDR3 spans 13 residues. The V end lost 3 bases, the J end lost 2 bases, and 11 bases lay between the germline ends. Germline lookup yields CDR1 DFQATT and CDR2 SNEGSKA (reference sequence). In nucleotides, the CDR3 is TGCAGTGCTAGTCGGGTTGATACCTACGAGCAGTACTTC. It translates to CSASRVDTYEQYF.

The table lists this clonotype with many counts. The rearrangement links TRBV5-4 to TRBJ2-7, with 8 positions matching TRBD2. From germline, CDR1 is SGHNT and CDR2 YYREEE (reference sequence). Losses at the gene ends were 4 bases for V and 4 bases for J; bases not matched to a gene: 10. There are 15 residues in the CDR3. CDR3 in amino acids: CASSPGGLAGYEQYF. The CDR3 DNA reads as TGTGCCAGCAGCCCCGGGGGCCTAGCGGGTTACGAGCAGTACTTC.

This clonotype was detected a few times. The gene calls are TRBV5-1 and TRBJ1-6; 7 bases are a match to TRBD1. This CDR3 region has 13 residues. Germline V CDR1 and CDR2: SGHRS, YFSETQ. The V gene end was trimmed by 6 bases and the J gene end by 9 bases; junction bases not matched to a gene: 6. CDR3 sequence: CASTPGGSSPLHF. CDR3 sequence (DNA): TGCGCCAGCACTCCAGGGGGTAGTTCACCCCTCCACTTT.

This clonotype was seen more than once but under ten times. A much larger clone differs by one base, so this may be a read error. The V call is TRBV30, the J call TRBJ2-4, with a tentative D call TRBD2 (5 bases). Germline V gene sequence: CDR1 GTSNPN, CDR2 SVGIG (reference sequence). There are 14 residues in the CDR3. Trimming removed 3 bases from V and 5 bases from J, with 14 bases in between. This CDR3 is CAWSFGVGQNIQYF. The CDR3 nucleotides read TGTGCCTGGAGCTTCGGGGTTGGCCAAAACATTCAGTACTTC.

The genes are TRBV7-4 and TRBJ2-3, with D hard to call. The CDR3 has 16 amino acids. The germline V gene has CDR1 SGHVT and CDR2 SQSDAQ. Trimming removed 5 bases from V and 0 bases from J, with 15 bases in between. The CDR3 region is CASSGAMVPSTDTQYF. CDR3 coding DNA: TGTGCCAGCAGCGGCGCGATGGTGCCTAGCACAGATACGCAGTATTTT.